This T cell receptor beta chain was sequenced during a study of blood T cell repertoires in COVID-19. Study summary: T cells, B-cell-depleted T cells, or PBMCs supplied cDNA or gDNA.

CDR3 length: 14 amino acids. J lost 13 bases, V lost 0 bases, and 7 bases had no gene match. Germline-derived CDR1 and CDR2 are SGHTA and FQGNSA. Sequenced by immunoSEQ multiplex PCR; TCRdb stores in-frame clones only, minus some. The table includes about 250,000 clones, 88% detected once. The gene calls are TRBV7-2 and TRBJ2-1, with TRBD2 matching over 9 bases. This clonotype originated in a man older than 75 with acute or convalescent COVID-19. Sequences were obtained from peripheral blood. CDR3 in DNA: TGTGCCAGCAGCTTAGCTGGTGGGACTAGCTCCCAGTTCTTC. It specifies CASSLAGGTSSQFF.